A selection of T cell receptor beta chains follows, all from one sample in a study of blood T cell repertoires in COVID-19. The method was immunoSEQ multiplex PCR; TCRdb's version includes in-frame clones alone and lacks a portion of them. This sample has some 150,000 clones, with over 85% found just once. The sequenced sample consisted of peripheral blood. These receptors all stem from a human donor in a cohort sampled during active COVID-19. Both conserved end residues are part of each CDR3. D genes are given only for firm matches. Expanded clones get a size class; other rows say once, few or many, or leave the size out.

V gene	J gene	clone size	D gene	CDR3 DNA	CDR3 protein
TRBV11-2	TRBJ2-5	-	-	TGTGCCAGCAGCCTTCACGGACAGAGCCAAGAGACCCAGTACTTC	CASSLHGQSQETQYF
TRBV10-2	TRBJ2-7	-	TRBD1	TGCGCCAGCAGTGAGACGGGACAGGGAGCTTTCCCCTACGAGCAGTACTTC	CASSETGQGAFPYEQYF
TRBV14	TRBJ2-7	-	TRBD2	TGTGCCAGCAGCCAAGGGGCGACTAGCGGATCCTACGAGCAGTACTTC	CASSQGATSGSYEQYF
TRBV10-3	TRBJ2-7	-	-	TGTGCCACTACCACTTGGCAGGGCCCCTACGAGCAGTACTTC	CATTTWQGPYEQYF
TRBV7-9	TRBJ2-3	-	TRBD2	TGTGCCAGCAGCTTAGCTATCACGGGCGGGGGGGCCACAGATACGCAGTATTTT	CASSLAITGGGATDTQYF
TRBV30	TRBJ1-6	-	TRBD1	TGTGCCTTATACCCTAGGGACAGCGCTTATTCACCCCTCCACTTT	CALYPRDSAYSPLHF
TRBV19	TRBJ2-1	-	-	TGTGCCAGTAGTATGCTAGGGGCGGGGTACAATGAGCAGTTCTTC	CASSMLGAGYNEQFF
TRBV19	TRBJ1-1	-	-	TGTGCCAGTAGTATTAGGGAGACAGCTTTCTTT	CASSIRETAFF
TRBV6-1	TRBJ2-7	-	-	TGTGCCAGCAGTGAGAGGGGGTGGGAGCAGTACTTC	CASSERGWEQYF
TRBV11-2	TRBJ2-1	-	TRBD2	TGTGCCAGCAGCCGGGTGCGGGGGGCGATATACAATGAGCAGTTCTTC	CASSRVRGAIYNEQFF
TRBV9	TRBJ2-3	-	-	TGTGCCAGCAGCGTAGGAGCAGCGGACACAGATACGCAGTATTTT	CASSVGAADTDTQYF
TRBV3-1/TRBV3-2	TRBJ1-2	-	-	TGTGCCAGCAGCCAAGATCTCGGCAGGACTCCCTATGGCTACACCTTC	CASSQDLGRTPYGYTF
TRBV19	TRBJ1-1	-	TRBD1	TGTGCCAGTAGTGGACAGGGTAGGGCTGAAGCTTTCTTT	CASSGQGRAEAFF
TRBV4-3	TRBJ2-3	-	TRBD2	TGCGCCAGCAGCCGAACCCTATCCGGGACTAGCGGGGGGATCACAGATACGCAGTATTTT	CASSRTLSGTSGGITDTQYF
TRBV14	TRBJ2-3	-	-	TGTGCCAGCAGCCCGCTGGAGAGAGGTAGTGCGGATACGCAGTATTTT	CASSPLERGSADTQYF
TRBV5-1	TRBJ2-2	-	-	TGCGCCAGCAGCTTGCGTGGAGCGAACACCGGGGAGCTGTTTTTT	CASSLRGANTGELFF
TRBV19	TRBJ2-3	once	-	TGTGCCAGTAAACCAAGCGGAAGGACAGATACGCAGTATTTT	CASKPSGRTDTQYF
TRBV5-1	TRBJ1-2	-	-	TGCGCCAGCAGCCCGACAGGACTTAGGGGCTATGGCTACACCTTC	CASSPTGLRGYGYTF
TRBV10-2	TRBJ1-5	-	TRBD1	TGCGCCAGCAGTGCCCCGGACAGGGCGCGCAATCAGCCCCAGCATTTT	CASSAPDRARNQPQHF
TRBV29-1	TRBJ1-2	-	-	TGCAGCGTTCACCGCGTACGGGGCTATGGCTACACCTTC	CSVHRVRGYGYTF
TRBV4-3	TRBJ2-7	-	TRBD1	TGCGCCAGCAGCCAAGCTAGGGACAGGGGGGTCGAGCAGTACTTC	CASSQARDRGVEQYF
TRBV30	TRBJ2-7	-	-	TGTGCCTGGGGATCGGGGGGCCAGCAGTACTTC	CAWGSGGQQYF
TRBV19	TRBJ1-6	once	TRBD1	TGTGCCAGTAGTGCCCCGACAGGGGTCTATAATTCACCCCTCCACTTT	CASSAPTGVYNSPLHF
TRBV7-9	TRBJ2-7	-	TRBD1	TGTGCCACCTTCCTCACAGGGGGGATCGAGCAGTACTTC	CATFLTGGIEQYF
TRBV5-1	TRBJ1-1	-	-	TGCGCCAGCAGCTTGGGCGAGAACACTGAAGCTTTCTTT	CASSLGENTEAFF
TRBV7-2	TRBJ2-5	-	TRBD2	TGTGCCAGCAGCTCGACGCTAGCGGGGATAATAACCGGGCAAGAGACCCAGTACTTC	CASSSTLAGIITGQETQYF
TRBV11-1	TRBJ1-2	-	TRBD1	TGTGCCAGCAGCCCCTCACAGGGGATCACCTATGGCTACACCTTC	CASSPSQGITYGYTF